The 2 T cell receptor beta chains below were found in one sample sequenced in a study of CD8 T cells in ankylosing spondylitis. TCRdb reprocessed the 5' RACE reads with MiXCR, giving one entry per CDR3 protein. This table holds roughly 130,000 distinct CDR3 sequences, 7% to 10% found once. Sequenced material: blood, either unsorted or a sorted T cell fraction (not recorded which). Receptors originate from a male donor with ankylosing spondylitis or in good health (not recorded which).

This clonotype appeared many times. This rearrangement joins TRBV4-3 to TRBJ1-2; no clear D. The CDR3 extends over 17 amino acids. CDR1 is LGHNA, CDR2 YSLEER, per germline. V was cut by 1 base and J by 0 bases, with 15 bases left in between. The CDR3 sequence: CASSQAQAPGANYGYTF. DNA of the CDR3: TGCGCCAGCAGCCAAGCCCAGGCACCGGGAGCTAACTATGGCTACACCTTC.

This clonotype was counted once. The chain carries TRBV5-1 and TRBJ1-4, with TRBD1 as a possible D gene (5 bases). The CDR3 totals 14 residues. CDR1 SGHRS and CDR2 YFSETQ come from the germline V gene. Trimming took off 4 bases at V and 3 bases at J, with 10 bases between the two ends. The CDR3 sequence is CASSRDGSNEKLFF. The CDR3 region has the DNA TGCGCCAGCAGCCGGGACGGATCTAATGAAAAACTGTTTTTT.